Following are 13 T cell receptor beta chains from one sample sequenced in a study of spatial heterogeneity in lung cancer. TCRdb re-called the 5' RACE reads with MiXCR, one entry per CDR3 protein. The sample consists of 13,000 or so distinct CDR3 sequences, 5% to 6% of them appearing once. Time point reported: sample taken at primary tumor resection. Study conclusions and caveats: In tumors, expanded intratumoral alpha and beta TCR counts tracked mutation counts.

Their target antigens are unknown. Here the sequenced sample was lung tumor tissue, taken at surgery. The origin of the receptors is a female donor with early-stage non-small cell lung cancer.

This clonotype came up many times. The chain couples TRBV6-5 to TRBJ2-3, with 10 bases lining up with TRBD1. Germline-derived CDR1 and CDR2 are MNHEY and SVGAGI. The CDR3 extends over 14 amino acids. J gave up 5 bases and V 5 bases, and 4 bases lay outside the gene matches. The DNA for the CDR3 is TGTGCCAGCAGTCGACAGGGGGCTAGAGATACGCAGTATTTT. It translates to CASSRQGARDTQYF.

This clonotype was observed at least ten times. The chain is built from TRBV7-2 and TRBJ2-5, with D hard to call. V lost 5 bases and J lost 4, with 11 bases in between. The CDR3 loop spans 13 amino acids. Germline values: CDR1 SGHTA, CDR2 FQGNSA. The CDR3 loop reads CASSRSLVETQYF. Here the CDR3 DNA reads TGTGCCAGCAGCCGGAGTCTTGTAGAGACCCAGTACTTC. The full variable domain, in which reference TRBV7-2 and TRBJ2-5 provide the parts outside the CDR3, is GAGVSQSPSNKVTEKGKDVELRCDPISGHTALYWYRQSLGQGLEFLIYFQGNSAPDKSGLPSDRFSAERTGGSVSTLTIQRTQQEDSAVYLCASSRSLVETQYFGPGTRLLVL.

This clonotype has ten or more counts. CDR3 DNA sequence: TGTGCCACCAGCAGAGTTCCGCGGGGGGGTTCCTACAATGAGCAGTTCTTC. Residues: CATSRVPRGGSYNEQFF. J is TRBJ2-1 and V is TRBV15; 9 nucleotides agree with TRBD2. V trimming: 1 base; J trimming: 1 base; junction bases outside the gene matches: 5. CDR1 LNHNV and CDR2 YYDKDF come from the germline V gene (reference sequence). The length of the CDR3 is 17 residues.

This clonotype has ten or more counts. V gene TRBV29-1 combines with J gene TRBJ2-1; D may be TRBD2 (6 bases). CDR3 length equals 10 residues. The germline V gene encodes CDR1 SQVTM and CDR2 ANQGSEA. V was cut by 7 bases and J by 9 bases, with 10 bases left in between. The CDR3 sequence: CSARLGEQFF. DNA for the CDR3: TGCAGCGCCCGACTAGGTGAGCAGTTCTTC.

In its sample, this clonotype was seen many times. This rearrangement joins TRBV2 to TRBJ2-3; 10 nucleotides match TRBD1. Germline lookup yields CDR1 SNHLY and CDR2 FYNNEI. This CDR3 is 19 amino acids long. V shed 1 base, J shed 7 bases, and the junction held 17 bases outside the gene matches. The CDR3 here is CASSEDRPPGQGRWNTQYF. As DNA, the CDR3 is TGTGCCAGCAGTGAAGATCGGCCCCCGGGACAGGGGAGGTGGAATACGCAGTATTTT.

Within the sample, this clonotype is medium-sized. The chain uses TRBV19 and TRBJ1-5, with D tentatively TRBD1 (6 bases). Per the germline V gene, CDR1 is LNHDA and CDR2 is SQIVND (reference sequence). Trimming left V 6 bases short and J 4 bases short, with 16 bases between. CDR3 size: 15 residues. The CDR3 loop reads CASSGGQGGNQPQHF. The CDR3 DNA reads TGTGCCAGTAGCGGGGGCCAGGGTGGAAATCAGCCCCAGCATTTT.

This clonotype was detected ten times or more. The chain uses TRBV28 and TRBJ2-2; the D gene is possibly TRBD2 (5 bases). CDR3 length: 13 residues. V lost 7 bases and J 6 bases, leaving 12 bases between the germline ends. Germline V gene sequence: CDR1 MDHEN, CDR2 SYDVKM. CDR3 in amino acids: CASNEGFSGELFF. DNA of the CDR3: TGTGCCAGCAATGAGGGTTTCTCCGGGGAGCTGTTTTTT.

This clonotype was observed many times. This chain connects TRBV10-3 to TRBJ1-2; TRBD1 is a possible D gene (5 bases). Germline CDR1 ENHRY, CDR2 SYGVKD. Trimming left V 1 base short and J 8 bases short, with 11 bases between. The CDR3 spans 13 residues. CDR3 sequence (DNA): TGTGCCATCAGTGAGTGGGGACCCTCCGGCTACACCTTC. Translation gives CAISEWGPSGYTF.

This clonotype was seen many times. This chain connects TRBV7-9 to TRBJ1-1; D remains ambiguous. CDR3 length: 13 amino acids. Trimming stripped 3 bases from V and 1 base from J, with 6 bases between. The germline V gene encodes CDR1 SEHNR and CDR2 FQNEAQ (reference sequence). CDR3 coding DNA: TGTGCCAGCAGCTTGGCCGGGAACACTGAAGCTTTCTTT. It translates to CASSLAGNTEAFF.

Ten or more counts support this clonotype. The chain joins TRBV4-3 to TRBJ2-7; 7 bases are a match to TRBD2. Trimming cost V 0 bases and J 0 bases; bases outside gene matches: 11. Germline assignment: CDR1 LGHNA and CDR2 YSLEER. The CDR3 length is 18 residues. This CDR3 reads CASSQERSLAGFSYEQYF. CDR3 nucleotides: TGCGCCAGCAGCCAAGAGAGGAGCTTAGCGGGCTTCTCCTACGAGCAGTACTTC.

This clonotype showed up many times. The chain uses TRBV5-1 and TRBJ2-7; 10 bases line up with TRBD2. There are 14 residues in the CDR3. J was trimmed by 8 bases and V by 3 bases; bases with no gene match: 8. Germline CDR1 SGHRS, CDR2 YFSETQ. CDR3 DNA: TGCGCCAGCAGCTCGGCAGCGGGGGGGCAGAAGCAGTACTTC. As protein: CASSSAAGGQKQYF. Full variable domain (outside the CDR3, taken from reference TRBV5-1 and TRBJ2-7): KAGVTQTPRYLIKTRGQQVTLSCSPISGHRSVSWYQQTPGQGLQFLFEYFSETQRNKGNFPGRFSGRQFSNSRSEMNVSTLELGDSALYLCASSSAAGGQKQYFGPGTRLTVT.

This clonotype was counted at least ten times. Here the CDR3 reads CASSQGVSTDTQYF. CDR3 nucleotides: TGTGCCAGCAGTCAGGGGGTTAGCACAGATACGCAGTATTTT. This chain uses TRBV2 with TRBJ2-3; 7 positions match TRBD1. The length of the CDR3 is 14 residues. V dropped 5 bases and J dropped 0; count of bases not matched to a gene: 2. Germline loops: CDR1 SNHLY, CDR2 FYNNEI. Using reference TRBV2 and TRBJ2-3 for the parts outside the CDR3, the full variable domain is EPEVTQTPSHQVTQMGQEVILRCVPISNHLYFYWYRQILGQKVEFLVSFYNNEISEKSEIFDDQFSVERPDGSNFTLKIRSTKLEDSAMYFCASSQGVSTDTQYFGPGTRLTVL.

This clonotype appeared many times. V and J are TRBV27 and TRBJ1-6; D not certain. The V end lost 6 bases, the J end lost 7 bases, and 16 bases lay between the germline ends. CDR3 size: 15 residues. Germline V gene lookup returns CDR1 MNHEY and CDR2 SMNVEV (reference sequence). In DNA form, the CDR3 reads TGTGCCAGCAGGCCCTTCGAAACAGCGAATTCACCCCTCCACTTT. Protein: CASRPFETANSPLHF.